This T cell receptor (beta chain) was found in a study of T cells after yellow fever vaccination. Germline V gene data show CDR1 as WNHNN and CDR2 as SYGVQD (reference sequence). The CDR3 contains 13 residues. J gave up 11 bases and V 4 bases, and 8 bases lay outside the gene matches. Production of TCR cDNA was by 5'RACE template switching, which also added a universal primer site and UMIs. TCRdb itself ran the 5' RACE reads through MiXCR, one entry per CDR3 protein. The sample includes approximately 74,000 distinct CDR3 sequences, around 6.2% of them seen just once. This clonotype appeared once. Its antigen is still unknown. General study findings and limits: Secondary responses were weaker yet peaked faster, day 5 versus 15. There was a possibility that FACS-sorted repertoires contained abundant clonotypes contaminating from the bulk population. Post-booster repertoires again held most primary-vaccination clones (about 96% CD4, about 88% CD8).

Sequencing was performed on CD4+ T cells sorted from PBMCs, taken roughly 14 days after the first yellow fever vaccination. The chain links TRBV10-1 to TRBJ1-1; 9 nucleotides agree with TRBD1. This clonotype was obtained from a young man who received the YFV17D yellow fever vaccine. Here the CDR3 reads CASSGDRVVAAFF. The CDR3 DNA reads TGCGCCAGCAGTGGGGACAGGGTGGTCGCGGCTTTCTTT.